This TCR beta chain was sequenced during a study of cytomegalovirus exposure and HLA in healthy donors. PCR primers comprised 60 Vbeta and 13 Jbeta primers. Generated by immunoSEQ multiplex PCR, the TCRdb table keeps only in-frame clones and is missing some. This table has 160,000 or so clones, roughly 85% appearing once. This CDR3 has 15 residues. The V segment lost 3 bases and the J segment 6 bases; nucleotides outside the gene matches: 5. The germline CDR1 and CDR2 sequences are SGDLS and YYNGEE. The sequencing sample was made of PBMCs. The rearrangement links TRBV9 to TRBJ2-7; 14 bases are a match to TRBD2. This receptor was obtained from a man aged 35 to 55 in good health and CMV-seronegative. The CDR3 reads CASSAGTSGSIEQYF. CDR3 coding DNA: TGTGCCAGCAGCGCTGGGACTAGCGGGAGTATCGAGCAGTACTTC.